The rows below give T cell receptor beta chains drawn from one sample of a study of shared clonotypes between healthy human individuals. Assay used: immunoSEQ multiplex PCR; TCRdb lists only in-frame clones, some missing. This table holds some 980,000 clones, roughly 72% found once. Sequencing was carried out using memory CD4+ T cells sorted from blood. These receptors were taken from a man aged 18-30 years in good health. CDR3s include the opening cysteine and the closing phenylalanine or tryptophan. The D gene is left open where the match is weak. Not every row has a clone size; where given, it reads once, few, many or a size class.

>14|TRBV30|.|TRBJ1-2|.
CAWSVGVEDYGYTF
TGTGCCTGGAGTGTAGGGGTTGAGGACTATGGCTACACCTTC
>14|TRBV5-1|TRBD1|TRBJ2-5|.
CASSPDRGGETQYF
TGCGCCAGCAGCCCTGACAGGGGTGGGGAGACCCAGTACTTC
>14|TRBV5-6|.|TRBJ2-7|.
CASSLGQGNYEQYF
TGTGCCAGCAGCTTAGGTCAGGGCAATTACGAGCAGTACTTC
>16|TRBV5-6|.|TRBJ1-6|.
CASGSVVGSYNSPLHF
TGTGCCAGCGGGTCGGTGGTGGGCTCCTATAATTCACCCCTCCACTTT
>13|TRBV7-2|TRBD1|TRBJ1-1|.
CASSSGQGGLAFF
TGTGCCAGCAGCTCGGGACAGGGGGGGCTGGCTTTCTTT
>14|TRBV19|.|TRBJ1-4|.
CASSKGRINEKLFF
TGTGCCAGTAGTAAGGGACGGATTAATGAAAAACTGTTTTTT
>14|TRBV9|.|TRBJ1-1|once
CASSGRDRNSEAFF
TGTGCCAGCAGCGGACGGGACCGGAACTCTGAAGCTTTCTTT
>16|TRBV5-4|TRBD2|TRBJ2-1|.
CASSLEYSGLNNEQFF
TGTGCCAGCAGCTTGGAATATAGCGGGCTAAACAATGAGCAGTTCTTC
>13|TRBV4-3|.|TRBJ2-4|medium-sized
CASSQAVRNIQYF
TGCGCCAGCAGCCAAGCTGTAAGAAACATTCAGTACTTC
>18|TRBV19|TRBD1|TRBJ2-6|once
CASSPTGTGSSGANVLTF
TGTGCCAGTAGTCCAACCGGGACAGGGAGCTCTGGGGCCAACGTCCTGACTTTC
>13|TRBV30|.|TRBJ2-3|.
CAWSTGRLDTQYF
TGTGCCTGGAGTACAGGGAGGCTGGATACGCAGTATTTT
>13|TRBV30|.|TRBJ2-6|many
CAWSPGGANVLTF
TGTGCCTGGAGTCCGGGGGGGGCCAACGTCCTGACTTTC
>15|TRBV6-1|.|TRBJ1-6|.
CASSELSSYNSPLHF
TGTGCCAGCAGTGAACTCAGCTCCTATAATTCACCCCTCCACTTT
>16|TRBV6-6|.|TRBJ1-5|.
CASSHLGGGSNQPQHF
TGTGCCAGCAGTCATCTGGGTGGAGGGAGCAATCAGCCCCAGCATTTT
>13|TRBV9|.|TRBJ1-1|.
CASSVGANTEAFF
TGTGCCAGCAGCGTCGGGGCAAACACTGAAGCTTTCTTT
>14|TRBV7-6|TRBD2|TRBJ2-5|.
CASSLGGGRETQYF
TGTGCCAGCAGTTTAGGCGGGGGGCGAGAGACCCAGTACTTC